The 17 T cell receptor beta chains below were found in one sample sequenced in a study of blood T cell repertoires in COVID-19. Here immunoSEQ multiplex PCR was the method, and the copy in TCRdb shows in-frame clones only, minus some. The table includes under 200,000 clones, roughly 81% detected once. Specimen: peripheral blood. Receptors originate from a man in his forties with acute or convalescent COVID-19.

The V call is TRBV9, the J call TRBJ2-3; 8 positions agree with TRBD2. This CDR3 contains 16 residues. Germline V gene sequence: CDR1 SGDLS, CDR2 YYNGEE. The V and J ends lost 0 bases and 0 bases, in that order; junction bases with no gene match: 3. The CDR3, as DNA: TGTGCCAGCAGCGTAGGCGGGGGGCCTAGCACAGATACGCAGTATTTT. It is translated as CASSVGGGPSTDTQYF. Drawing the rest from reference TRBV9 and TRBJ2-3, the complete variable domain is DSGVTQTPKHLITATGQRVTLRCSPRSGDLSVYWYQQSLDQGLQFLIQYYNGEERAKGNILERFSAQQFPDLHSELNLSSLELGDSALYFCASSVGGGPSTDTQYFGPGTRLTVL.

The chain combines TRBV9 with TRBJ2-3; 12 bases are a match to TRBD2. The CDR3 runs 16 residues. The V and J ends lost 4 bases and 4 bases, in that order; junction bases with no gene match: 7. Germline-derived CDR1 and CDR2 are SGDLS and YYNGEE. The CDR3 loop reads CASSMRTSGVPDTQYF. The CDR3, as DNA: TGTGCCAGCAGCATGAGGACTAGCGGGGTCCCAGATACGCAGTATTTT.

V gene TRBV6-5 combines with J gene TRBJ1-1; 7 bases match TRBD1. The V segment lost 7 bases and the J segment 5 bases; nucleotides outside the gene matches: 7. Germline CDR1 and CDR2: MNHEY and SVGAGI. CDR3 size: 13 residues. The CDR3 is CASKVQGFTEAFF. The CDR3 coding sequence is TGTGCCAGCAAGGTACAGGGGTTTACTGAAGCTTTCTTT.

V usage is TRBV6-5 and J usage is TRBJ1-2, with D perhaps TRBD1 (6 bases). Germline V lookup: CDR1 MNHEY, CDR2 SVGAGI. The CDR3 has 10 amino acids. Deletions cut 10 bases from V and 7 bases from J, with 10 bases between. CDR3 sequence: CATYRAGYTF. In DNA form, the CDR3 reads TGTGCCACTTACAGGGCTGGCTACACCTTC.

DNA for the CDR3: TGTGCCAGCAGCTTGGCCAGCTCCTACGAGCAGTACTTC. It encodes CASSLASSYEQYF. The chain is built from TRBV11-2 and TRBJ2-7; D not certain. V was pared by 3 bases and J by 0 bases, with 6 bases between. Germline V lookup: CDR1 SGHAT, CDR2 FQNNGV. This CDR3 is built from 13 residues.

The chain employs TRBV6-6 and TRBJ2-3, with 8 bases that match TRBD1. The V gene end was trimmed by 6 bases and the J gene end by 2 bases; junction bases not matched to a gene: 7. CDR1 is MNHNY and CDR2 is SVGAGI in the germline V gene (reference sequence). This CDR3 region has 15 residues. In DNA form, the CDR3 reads TGTGCCAGCAGGAGAGGACAGGGCAACACAGATACGCAGTATTTT. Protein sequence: CASRRGQGNTDTQYF.

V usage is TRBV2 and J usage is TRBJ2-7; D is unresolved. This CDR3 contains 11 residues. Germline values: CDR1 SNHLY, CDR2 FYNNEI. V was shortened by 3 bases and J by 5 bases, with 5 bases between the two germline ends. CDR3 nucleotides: TGTGCCAGCAGTGATCCGGACGAGCAGTACTTC. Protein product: CASSDPDEQYF.

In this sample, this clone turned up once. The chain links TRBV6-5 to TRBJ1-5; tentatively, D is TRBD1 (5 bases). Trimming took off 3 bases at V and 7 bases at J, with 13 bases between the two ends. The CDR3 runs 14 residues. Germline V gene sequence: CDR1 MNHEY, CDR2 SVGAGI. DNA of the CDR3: TGTGCCAGCAGTTATGGGGTCGGGGGGCAGCCCCAGCATTTT. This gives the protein CASSYGVGGQPQHF.

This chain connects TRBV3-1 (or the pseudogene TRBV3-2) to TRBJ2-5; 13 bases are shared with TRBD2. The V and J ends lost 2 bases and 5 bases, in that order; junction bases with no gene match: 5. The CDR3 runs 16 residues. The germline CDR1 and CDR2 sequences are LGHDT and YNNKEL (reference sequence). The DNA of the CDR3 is TGTGCCAGCAGCCAATCACTAGCGGGGGGGCGTGAGACCCAGTACTTC. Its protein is CASSQSLAGGRETQYF.

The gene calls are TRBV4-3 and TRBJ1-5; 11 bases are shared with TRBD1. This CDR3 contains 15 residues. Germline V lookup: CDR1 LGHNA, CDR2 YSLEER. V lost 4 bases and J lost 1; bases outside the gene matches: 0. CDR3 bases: TGCGCCAGCAGCCGGGACAGGGGGAGCAATCAGCCCCAGCATTTT. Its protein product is CASSRDRGSNQPQHF.

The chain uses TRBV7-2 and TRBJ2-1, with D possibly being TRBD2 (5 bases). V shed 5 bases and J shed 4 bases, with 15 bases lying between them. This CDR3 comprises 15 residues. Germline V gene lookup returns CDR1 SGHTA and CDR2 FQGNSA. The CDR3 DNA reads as TGTGCCAGCAGCCTAGACTATCTTCTTTACAATGAGCAGTTCTTC. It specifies CASSLDYLLYNEQFF.

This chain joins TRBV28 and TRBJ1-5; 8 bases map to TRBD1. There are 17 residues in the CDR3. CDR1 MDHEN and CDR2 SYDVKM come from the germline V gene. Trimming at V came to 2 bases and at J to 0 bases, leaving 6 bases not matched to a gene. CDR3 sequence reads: CASSLSRTGHSNQPQHF. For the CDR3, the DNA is TGTGCCAGCAGTTTAAGTAGGACAGGGCATAGCAATCAGCCCCAGCATTTT.

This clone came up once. The DNA for the CDR3 is TGTGCCAGCAGCCGGGACTACAAGGGAAATGAGCAGTTCTTC. It codes for CASSRDYKGNEQFF. J is TRBJ2-1 and V is TRBV7-9; TRBD2 matches 7 bases. The trim removed 5 bases at V and 7 bases at J, leaving 8 bases unmatched. CDR1 is SEHNR and CDR2 is FQNEAQ in the germline V gene (reference sequence). This CDR3 has 14 residues.

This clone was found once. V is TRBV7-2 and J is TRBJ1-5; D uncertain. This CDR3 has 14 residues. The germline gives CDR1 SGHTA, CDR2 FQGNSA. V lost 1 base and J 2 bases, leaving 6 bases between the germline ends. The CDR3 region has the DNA TGTGCCAGCAGCTTAGTGGCCCGCAATCAGCCCCAGCATTTT. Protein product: CASSLVARNQPQHF.

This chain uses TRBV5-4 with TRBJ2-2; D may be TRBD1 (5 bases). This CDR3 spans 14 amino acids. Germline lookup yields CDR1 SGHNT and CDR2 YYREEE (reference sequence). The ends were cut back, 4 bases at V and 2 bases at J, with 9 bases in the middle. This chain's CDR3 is CASSRRGNTGELFF. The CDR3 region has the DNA TGTGCCAGCAGCCGAAGGGGAAACACCGGGGAGCTGTTTTTT.

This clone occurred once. The CDR3: CASSLGAGGAYNEQFF. In DNA, the CDR3 is TGTGCCAGCAGCTTAGGAGCGGGGGGTGCCTACAATGAGCAGTTCTTC. The chain is built from TRBV7-8 and TRBJ2-1; 9 bases are a match to TRBD2. V gave up 1 base and J gave up 2 bases; unmatched junction bases: 3. Germline CDR1 is SGHVS and CDR2 is FQNEAQ. CDR3 length: 16 residues. The full variable domain, its missing parts supplied by reference TRBV7-8 and TRBJ2-1, is GAGVSQSPRYKVAKRGQDVALRCDPISGHVSLFWYQQALGQGPEFLTYFQNEAQLDKSGLPSDRFFAERPEGSVSTLKIQRTQQEDSAVYLCASSLGAGGAYNEQFFGPGTRLTVL.

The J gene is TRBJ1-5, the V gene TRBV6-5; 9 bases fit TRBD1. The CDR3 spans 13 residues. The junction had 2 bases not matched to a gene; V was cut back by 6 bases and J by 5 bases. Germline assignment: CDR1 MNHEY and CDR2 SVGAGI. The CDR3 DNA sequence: TGTGCCAGCAGAAGGACAGGGGATCAGCCCCAGCATTTT. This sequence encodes CASRRTGDQPQHF.